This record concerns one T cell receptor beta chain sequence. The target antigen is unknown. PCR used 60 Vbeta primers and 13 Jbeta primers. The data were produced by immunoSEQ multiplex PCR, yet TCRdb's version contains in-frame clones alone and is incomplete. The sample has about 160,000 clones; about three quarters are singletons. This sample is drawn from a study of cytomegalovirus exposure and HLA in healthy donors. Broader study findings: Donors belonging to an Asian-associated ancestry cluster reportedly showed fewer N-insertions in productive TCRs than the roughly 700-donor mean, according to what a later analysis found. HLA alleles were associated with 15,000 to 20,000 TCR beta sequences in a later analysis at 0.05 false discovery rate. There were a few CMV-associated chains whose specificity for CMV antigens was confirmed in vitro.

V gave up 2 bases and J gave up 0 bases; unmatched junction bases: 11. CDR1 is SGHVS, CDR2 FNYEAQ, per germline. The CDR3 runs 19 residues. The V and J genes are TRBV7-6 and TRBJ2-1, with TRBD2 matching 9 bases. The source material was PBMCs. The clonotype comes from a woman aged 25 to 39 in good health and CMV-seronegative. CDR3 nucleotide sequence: TGTGCCAGCAGCTTACGGCTAGCGGGGTTTAAGAGCTCCTACAATGAGCAGTTCTTC. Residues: CASSLRLAGFKSSYNEQFF. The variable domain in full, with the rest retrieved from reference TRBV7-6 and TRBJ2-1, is GAGVSQSPRYKVTKRGQDVALRCDPISGHVSLYWYRQALGQGPEFLTYFNYEAQQDKSGLPNDRFSAERPEGSISTLTIQRTEQRDSAMYRCASSLRLAGFKSSYNEQFFGPGTRLTVL.